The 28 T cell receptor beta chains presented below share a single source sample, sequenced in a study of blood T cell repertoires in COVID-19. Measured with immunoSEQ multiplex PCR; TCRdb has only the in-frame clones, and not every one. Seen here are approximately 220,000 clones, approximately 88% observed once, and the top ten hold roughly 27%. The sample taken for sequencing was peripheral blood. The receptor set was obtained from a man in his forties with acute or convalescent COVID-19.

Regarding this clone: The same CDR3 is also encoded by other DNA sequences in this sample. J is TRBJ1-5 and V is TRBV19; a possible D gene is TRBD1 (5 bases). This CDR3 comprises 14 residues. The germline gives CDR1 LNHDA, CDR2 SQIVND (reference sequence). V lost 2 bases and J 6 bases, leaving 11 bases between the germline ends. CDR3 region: CASSISGGGQPQHF. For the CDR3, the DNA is TGTGCCAGTAGTATATCAGGCGGGGGTCAGCCCCAGCATTTT.

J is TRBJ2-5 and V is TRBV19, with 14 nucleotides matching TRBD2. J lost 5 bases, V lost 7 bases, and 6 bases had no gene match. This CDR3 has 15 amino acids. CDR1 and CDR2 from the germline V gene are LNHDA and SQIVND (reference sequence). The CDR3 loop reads CASMTSGRGEETQYF. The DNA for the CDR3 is TGTGCCAGTATGACTAGCGGGAGGGGCGAGGAGACCCAGTACTTC.

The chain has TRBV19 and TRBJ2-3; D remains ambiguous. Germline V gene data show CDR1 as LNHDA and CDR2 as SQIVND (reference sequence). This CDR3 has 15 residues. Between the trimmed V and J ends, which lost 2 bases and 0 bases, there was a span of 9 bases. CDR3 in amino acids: CASSIKALSTDTQYF. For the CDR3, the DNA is TGTGCCAGTAGTATAAAGGCACTAAGCACAGATACGCAGTATTTT.

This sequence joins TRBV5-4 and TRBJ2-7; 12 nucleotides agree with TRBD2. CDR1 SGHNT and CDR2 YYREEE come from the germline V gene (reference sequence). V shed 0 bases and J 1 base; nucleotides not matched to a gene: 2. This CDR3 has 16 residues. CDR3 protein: CASSLELAGGSYEQYF. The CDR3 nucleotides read TGTGCCAGCAGCTTGGAGCTAGCGGGAGGGTCCTACGAGCAGTACTTC. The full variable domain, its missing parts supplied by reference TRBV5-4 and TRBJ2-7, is ETGVTQSPTHLIKTRGQQVTLRCSSQSGHNTVSWYQQALGQGPQFIFQYYREEENGRGNFPPRFSGLQFPNYSSELNVNALELDDSALYLCASSLELAGGSYEQYFGPGTRLTVT.

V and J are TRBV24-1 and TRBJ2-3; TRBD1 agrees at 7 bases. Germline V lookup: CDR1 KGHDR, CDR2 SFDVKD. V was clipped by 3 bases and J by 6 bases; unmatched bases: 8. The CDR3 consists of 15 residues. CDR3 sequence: CATSDPSGQVDTQYF. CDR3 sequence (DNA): TGTGCCACCAGTGATCCGTCCGGACAGGTGGATACGCAGTATTTT.

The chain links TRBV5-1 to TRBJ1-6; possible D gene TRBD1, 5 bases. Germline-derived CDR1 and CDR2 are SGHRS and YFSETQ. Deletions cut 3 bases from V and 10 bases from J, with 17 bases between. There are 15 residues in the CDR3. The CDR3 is CASSSRSGINSPLHF. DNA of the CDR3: TGCGCCAGCAGCTCCAGATCAGGGATTAACTCACCCCTCCACTTT.

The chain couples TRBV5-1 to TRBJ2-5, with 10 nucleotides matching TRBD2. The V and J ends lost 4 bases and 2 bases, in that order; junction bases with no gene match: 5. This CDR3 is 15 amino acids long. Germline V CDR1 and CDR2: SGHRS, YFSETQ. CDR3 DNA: TGCGCCAGCAGCCAAGGACTAGCGGTACAAGAGACCCAGTACTTC. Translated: CASSQGLAVQETQYF.

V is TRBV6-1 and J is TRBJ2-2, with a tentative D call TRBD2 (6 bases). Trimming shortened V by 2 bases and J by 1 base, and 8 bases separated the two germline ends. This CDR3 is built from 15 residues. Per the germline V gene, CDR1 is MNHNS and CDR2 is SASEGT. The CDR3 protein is CASSEPGLNTGELFF. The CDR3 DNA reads TGTGCCAGCAGTGAACCGGGACTGAACACCGGGGAGCTGTTTTTT.

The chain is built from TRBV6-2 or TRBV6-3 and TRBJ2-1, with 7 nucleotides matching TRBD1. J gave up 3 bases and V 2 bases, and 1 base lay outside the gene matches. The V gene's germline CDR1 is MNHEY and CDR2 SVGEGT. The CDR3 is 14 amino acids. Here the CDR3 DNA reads TGTGCCAGCAGTTACGGGACAGACTACAATGAGCAGTTCTTC. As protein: CASSYGTDYNEQFF.

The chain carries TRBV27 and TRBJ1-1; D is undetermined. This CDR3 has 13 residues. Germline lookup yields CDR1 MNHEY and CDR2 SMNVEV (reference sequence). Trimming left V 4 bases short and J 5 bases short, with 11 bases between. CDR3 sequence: CASSSLDLTEAFF. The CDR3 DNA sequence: TGTGCCAGCAGTTCCTTGGACTTAACTGAAGCTTTCTTT.

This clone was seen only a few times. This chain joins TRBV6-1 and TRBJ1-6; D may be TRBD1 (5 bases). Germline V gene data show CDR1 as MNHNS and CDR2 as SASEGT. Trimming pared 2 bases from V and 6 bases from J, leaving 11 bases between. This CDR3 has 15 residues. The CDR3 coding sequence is TGTGCCAGCAGTGAAAGGGGCGGCGGTAATTCACCCCTCCACTTT. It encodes CASSERGGGNSPLHF.

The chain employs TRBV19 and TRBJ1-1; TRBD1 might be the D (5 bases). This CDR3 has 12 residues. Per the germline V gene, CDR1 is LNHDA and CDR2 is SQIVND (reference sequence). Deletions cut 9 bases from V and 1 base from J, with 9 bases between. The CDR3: CASLTGNTEAFF. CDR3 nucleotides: TGTGCCAGCCTCACAGGGAACACTGAAGCTTTCTTT.

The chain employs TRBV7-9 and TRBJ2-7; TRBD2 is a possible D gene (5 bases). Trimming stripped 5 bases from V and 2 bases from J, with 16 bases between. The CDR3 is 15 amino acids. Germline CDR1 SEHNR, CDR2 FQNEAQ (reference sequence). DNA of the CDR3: TGTGCCAGCAGCCCCGAGGGCATATACACCTACGAGCAGTACTTC. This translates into CASSPEGIYTYEQYF. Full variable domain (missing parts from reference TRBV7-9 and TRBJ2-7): DTGVSQNPRHKITKRGQNVTFRCDPISEHNRLYWYRQTLGQGPEFLTYFQNEAQLEKSRLLSDRFSAERPKGSFSTLEIQRTEQGDSAMYLCASSPEGIYTYEQYFGPGTRLTVT.

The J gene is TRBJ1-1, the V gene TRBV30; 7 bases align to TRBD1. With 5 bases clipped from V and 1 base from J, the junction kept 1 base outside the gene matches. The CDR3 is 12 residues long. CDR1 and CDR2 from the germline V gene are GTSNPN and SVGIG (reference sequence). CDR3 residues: CAWGDRNTEAFF. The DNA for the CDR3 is TGTGCCTGGGGGGACAGGAACACTGAAGCTTTCTTT.

This CDR3 reads CASRSSGGQLFF. The CDR3 nucleotides are TGTGCCAGCAGGTCTTCAGGGGGGCAACTGTTTTTT. The chain is built from TRBV6-5 and TRBJ1-4, with 7 positions matching TRBD1. This CDR3 has 12 residues. V gave up 6 bases and J gave up 12 bases; unmatched junction bases: 7. Germline V gene sequence: CDR1 MNHEY, CDR2 SVGAGI.

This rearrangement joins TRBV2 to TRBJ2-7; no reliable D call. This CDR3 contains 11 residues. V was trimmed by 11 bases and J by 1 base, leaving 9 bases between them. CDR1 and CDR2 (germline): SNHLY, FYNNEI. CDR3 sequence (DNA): TGTGCCTCACAGATGTCCTACGAGCAGTACTTC. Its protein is CASQMSYEQYF.

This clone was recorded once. The CDR3 reads CASSYSQAFSVDTQYF. The DNA of the CDR3 is TGTGCCAGCAGTTATTCCCAAGCCTTCAGCGTTGATACGCAGTATTTT. The chain links TRBV6-5 to TRBJ2-3; the D is unclear. Germline assignment: CDR1 MNHEY and CDR2 SVGAGI. The CDR3 loop spans 16 amino acids. V gave up 3 bases and J gave up 6 bases, with 19 bases separating them.

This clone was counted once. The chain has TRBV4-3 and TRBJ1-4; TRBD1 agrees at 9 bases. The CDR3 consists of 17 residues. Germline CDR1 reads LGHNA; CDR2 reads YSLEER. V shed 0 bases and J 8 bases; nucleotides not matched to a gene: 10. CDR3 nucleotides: TGCGCCAGCAGCCAAGATTTGGGGGGACAGGGAAACGAAAAACTGTTTTTT. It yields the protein CASSQDLGGQGNEKLFF.

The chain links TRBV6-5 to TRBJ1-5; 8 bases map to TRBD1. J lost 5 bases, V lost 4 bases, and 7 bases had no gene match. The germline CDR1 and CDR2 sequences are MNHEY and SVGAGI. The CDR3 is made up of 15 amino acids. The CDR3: CASSSDRGYDQPQHF. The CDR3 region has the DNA TGTGCCAGCAGTTCCGACAGGGGTTACGATCAGCCCCAGCATTTT.

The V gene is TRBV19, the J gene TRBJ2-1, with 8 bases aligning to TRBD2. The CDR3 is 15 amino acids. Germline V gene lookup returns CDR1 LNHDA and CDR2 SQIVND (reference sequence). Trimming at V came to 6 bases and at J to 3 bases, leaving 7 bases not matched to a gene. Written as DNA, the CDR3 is TGTGCCAGTAGGCCGGGACTAGGGCTCTACAATGAGCAGTTCTTC. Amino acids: CASRPGLGLYNEQFF.

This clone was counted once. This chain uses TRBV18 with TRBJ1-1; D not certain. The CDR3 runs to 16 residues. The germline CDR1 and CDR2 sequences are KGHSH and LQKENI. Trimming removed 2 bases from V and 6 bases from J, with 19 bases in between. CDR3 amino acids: CASSPSVIAASAEAFF. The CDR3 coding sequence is TGTGCCAGCTCACCATCCGTAATAGCTGCTTCGGCTGAAGCTTTCTTT.

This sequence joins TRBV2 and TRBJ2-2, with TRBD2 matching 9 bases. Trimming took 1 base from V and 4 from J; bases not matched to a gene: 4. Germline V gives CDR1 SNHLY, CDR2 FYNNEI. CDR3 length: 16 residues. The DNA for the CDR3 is TGTGCCAGCAGTGAAGATGCGGGAGGGCCCACCGGGGAGCTGTTTTTT. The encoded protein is CASSEDAGGPTGELFF.

The DNA of the CDR3 is TGTGCCAGCAGCCCGGGACAGTTTGGAAGTTCACCCCTCCACTTT. This gives the protein CASSPGQFGSSPLHF. This chain links TRBV7-8 with TRBJ1-6, with TRBD1 matching 7 bases. CDR3 length: 15 residues. Germline V gene sequence: CDR1 SGHVS, CDR2 FQNEAQ. Trimming at V came to 5 bases and at J to 9 bases, leaving 10 bases not matched to a gene.

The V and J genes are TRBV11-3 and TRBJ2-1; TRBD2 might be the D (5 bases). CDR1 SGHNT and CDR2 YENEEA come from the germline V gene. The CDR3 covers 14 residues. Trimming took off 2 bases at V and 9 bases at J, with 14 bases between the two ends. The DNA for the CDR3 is TGTGCCAGCAGCTTAAGCGGTGCACAAAGTGAGCAGTTCTTC. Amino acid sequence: CASSLSGAQSEQFF.

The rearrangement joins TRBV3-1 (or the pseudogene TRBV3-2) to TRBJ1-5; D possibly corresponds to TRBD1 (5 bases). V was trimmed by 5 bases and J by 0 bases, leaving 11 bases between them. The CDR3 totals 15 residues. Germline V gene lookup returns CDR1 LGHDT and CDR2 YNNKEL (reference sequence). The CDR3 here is CASSFGAYSNQPQHF. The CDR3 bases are TGTGCCAGCAGCTTTGGGGCTTATAGCAATCAGCCCCAGCATTTT.

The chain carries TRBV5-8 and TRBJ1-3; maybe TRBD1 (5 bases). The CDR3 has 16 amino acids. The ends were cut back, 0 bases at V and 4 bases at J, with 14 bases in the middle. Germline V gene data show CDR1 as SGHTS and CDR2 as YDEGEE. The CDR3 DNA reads TGTGCCAGCAGCTTGGCGGCAGGGCGTGCGGGAAACACCATATATTTT. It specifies CASSLAAGRAGNTIYF.

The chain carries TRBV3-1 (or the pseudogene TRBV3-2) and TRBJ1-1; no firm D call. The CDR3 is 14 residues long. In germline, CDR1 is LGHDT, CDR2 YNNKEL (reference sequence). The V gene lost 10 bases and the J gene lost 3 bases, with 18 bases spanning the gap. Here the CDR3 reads CATTRGRGDTEAFF. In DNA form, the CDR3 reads TGTGCCACCACCCGAGGGCGTGGGGACACTGAAGCTTTCTTT.

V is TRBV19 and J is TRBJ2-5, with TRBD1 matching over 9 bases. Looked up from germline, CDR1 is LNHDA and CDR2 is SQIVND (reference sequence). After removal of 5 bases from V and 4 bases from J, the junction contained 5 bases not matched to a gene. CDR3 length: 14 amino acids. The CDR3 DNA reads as TGTGCCAGTAGTGTGACAGGGGGAGGAGAGACCCAGTACTTC. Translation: CASSVTGGGETQYF.